This T cell receptor (beta chain) was captured in a study of blood T cell repertoires in COVID-19 (dated by TCRdb to 2018 to 2020). With regard to the full study: Collaborator samples came from the United States, Italy and Spain and covered acute and convalescent phases of COVID-19. Samples came from the ongoing ImmuneRACE study (first 160 participants) plus 1,254 subjects from 6 global collaborators. The dataset comprised deeply sampled blood TCRbeta repertoires from subjects exposed to, actively infected with, or recovered from COVID-19. A freely available public database, intended as a resource for researchers studying the immune response to SARS-CoV-2, is where the repertoires were released. The sample metadata nearly always contained a de-identified subject ID, COVID-19 status, age in years and sex. HLA class I and class II types, where available, came from metadata supplied by the sample provider rather than from assay-based typing. The material from the prospective study consisted of cDNA or gDNA derived from T cells, B-cell-depleted T cells, or PBMCs.

With regard to this clone: The antigen it binds to is not known. Nothing much larger sits one base from this clone, and base qualities are not available.

One collaborating source in Seattle enrolled patients during active infection and followed them longitudinally through the course of disease. The collaborating institutions used their own protocols to collect whole blood in K2EDTA tubes. For TCRbeta analysis, collaborators shipped samples in one of three forms: frozen whole blood, isolated PBMCs, or DNA extracted from either of those sample types. The research as a whole found: How much clinical and demographic metadata was included differed by source and by participant, and the metadata was provided uncurated.

The immunoSEQ Assay, a bias-controlled multiplex PCR, was used to amplify TCRbeta CDR3 regions from genomic DNA. Per the source publication's procedure: Nucleated cell counts per sample were estimated from amplification of reference gene primers within the assay. To quantify the absolute abundance of each unique TCRbeta CDR3 rearrangement, sequence reads were collapsed and filtered. For each sample, productive Simpson clonality was calculated by taking the square root of Simpson's diversity index across productive rearrangements. Sourced from immuneACCESS, this table was stored by TCRdb with only in-frame sequences that have V and J called. A share of the clones is absent; for the studies checked, an unresolved V gene accounts for under half, and the remainder has no known explanation. V and J calls and clone size come straight from that table; D and trimming were deduced from the DNA. In all, the sample holds 95,000 to 150,000 clones, and 75% to 90% of those were seen once. Roughly 3.2% of the sample comes from the top ten.

In the germline V gene, CDR1 corresponds to SGHTA and CDR2 to FQGTGA. Taken from cysteine to phenylalanine, the CDR3 has 13 residues. Only CDR3 DNA is held: 39 bases, read in frame from base 1. At the junction V is shortened by 5 bases and J by 5 bases, with 12 bases in between. The V and J segments used are TRBV7-3 and TRBJ1-2, with the D gene not confidently named. The receptor was derived from an elderly woman with COVID-19, enrolled during active disease. The sequenced sample was peripheral blood. The sequence in DNA is TGTGCCAGCAGCCCGAGCGCGGGGTATGGCTACACCTTC. Its protein reads: CASSPSAGYGYTF.